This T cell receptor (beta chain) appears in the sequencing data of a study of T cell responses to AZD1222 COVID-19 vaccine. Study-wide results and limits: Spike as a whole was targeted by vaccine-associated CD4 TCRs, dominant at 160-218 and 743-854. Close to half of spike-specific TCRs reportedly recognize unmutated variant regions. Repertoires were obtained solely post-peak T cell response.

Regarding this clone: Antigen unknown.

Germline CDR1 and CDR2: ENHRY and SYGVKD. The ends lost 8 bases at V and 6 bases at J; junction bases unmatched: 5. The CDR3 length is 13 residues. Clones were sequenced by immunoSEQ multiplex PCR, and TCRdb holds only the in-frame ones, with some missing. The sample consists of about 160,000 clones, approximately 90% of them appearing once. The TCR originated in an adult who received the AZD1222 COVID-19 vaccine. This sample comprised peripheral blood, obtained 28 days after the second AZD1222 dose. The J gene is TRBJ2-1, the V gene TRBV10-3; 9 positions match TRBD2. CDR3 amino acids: CAIAGTSSNEQFF. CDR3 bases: TGTGCCATCGCCGGGACTAGCTCCAATGAGCAGTTCTTC.